These 17 T cell receptor beta chains originate from one sample sequenced in a study of blood T cells in healthy people across ages. With a J-beta primer mix and a sample-barcoded 5' primer, a second PCR ran roughly 7 to 11 cycles. TCRdb independently ran MiXCR on the 5' RACE reads; one entry per CDR3 protein. In the table there are about 1.4 million distinct CDR3 sequences, 59% of which are singletons. The sequencing input was blood. The receptors were sampled from a man younger than 35 in good health.

Concerning this clonotype itself: A read error may produce the germline difference seen at one junction end. The rearrangement uses TRBV7-2 and TRBJ2-1; TRBD2 might be the D (7 bases). Germline V gene lookup returns CDR1 SGHTA and CDR2 FQGNSA. This CDR3 has 16 residues. CDR3 coding DNA: TGTGCCAGCAGTTTAGGAGGGGGGGGGACCTACAATGAGCAGTTCTTC. Its translation: CASSLGGGGTYNEQFF.

This chain uses TRBV20-1 with TRBJ2-7, with D perhaps matching TRBD1 (6 bases). CDR3 length: 15 amino acids. Trimming left V 5 bases short and J 3 bases short, with 20 bases between. The V gene's germline CDR1 is DFQATT and CDR2 SNEGSKA (reference sequence). Here the CDR3 reads CSAGPPRQAGYEQYF. CDR3 DNA sequence: TGCAGTGCTGGACCTCCTAGACAGGCGGGCTACGAGCAGTACTTC.

This chain links TRBV29-1 with TRBJ1-3; D gene ambiguous. The V gene's germline CDR1 is SQVTM and CDR2 ANQGSEA. The germline V and J ends were trimmed by 3 bases and 1 base, with 10 bases remaining between them. The CDR3 has 14 amino acids. The CDR3 is CSVDDPVSGNTIYF. CDR3 bases: TGCAGCGTTGATGATCCCGTATCTGGAAACACCATATATTTT.

The CDR3 loop reads CSAREWRAPFF. Here the CDR3 DNA reads TGCAGTGCTAGAGAATGGCGAGCACCGTTCTTC. The genes are TRBV20-1 and TRBJ2-1; D is ambiguous. The CDR3 is made up of 11 amino acids. The V end lost 0 bases, the J end lost 15 bases, and 12 bases lay between the germline ends. Germline values: CDR1 DFQATT, CDR2 SNEGSKA (reference sequence).

CDR3 DNA: TGTGCCAGCAGTAAGACAGGGTGGGAGCAAGAGACCCAGTACTTC. Translating it yields CASSKTGWEQETQYF. This chain uses TRBV12-3 or TRBV12-4 with TRBJ2-5; 7 nucleotides match TRBD1. There are 15 residues in the CDR3. V shed 5 bases, J shed 2 bases, and the junction held 8 bases outside the gene matches.

The rearrangement uses TRBV6-6 and TRBJ1-5, with a weak D call TRBD1 (6 bases). The CDR3 is made up of 15 amino acids. Germline loops: CDR1 MNHNY, CDR2 SVGAGI (reference sequence). V gave up 8 bases and J gave up 0 bases, with 14 bases separating them. The CDR3 region has the DNA TGTGCCAGCCGGGACATCGAATATAGCAATCAGCCCCAGCATTTT. Protein product: CASRDIEYSNQPQHF.

J is TRBJ2-7 and V is TRBV27; 10 bases fit TRBD1. This CDR3 has 13 amino acids. The V and J ends lost 9 bases and 5 bases, in that order; junction bases with no gene match: 7. Germline V gene lookup returns CDR1 MNHEY and CDR2 SMNVEV (reference sequence). The CDR3 DNA follows: TGTGCCAGTCAAGTGACAGGGGGCCACGAGCAGTACTTC. Protein sequence: CASQVTGGHEQYF.

This clonotype was seen only once. The chain links TRBV7-2 to TRBJ1-2; TRBD1 aligns across 10 bases. Germline V lookup: CDR1 SGHTA, CDR2 FQGNSA. The CDR3 contains 15 residues. V shed 5 bases, J shed 8 bases, and the junction held 11 bases outside the gene matches. CDR3 sequence: CASSPIDRGLWGYTF. The DNA of the CDR3 is TGTGCCAGCAGCCCCATTGACAGGGGGCTTTGGGGCTACACCTTC.

J is TRBJ1-2 and V is TRBV12-3 or TRBV12-4; D perhaps matches TRBD1 (6 bases). This CDR3 contains 14 residues. Trimming shortened V by 5 bases and J by 1 base, and 11 bases separated the two germline ends. The CDR3: CASSPQQGNYGYTF. CDR3 DNA sequence: TGTGCCAGCAGTCCGCAACAGGGTAACTATGGCTACACCTTC.

The genes are TRBV20-1 and TRBJ2-7, with TRBD1 matching over 8 bases. CDR1 DFQATT and CDR2 SNEGSKA come from the germline V gene (reference sequence). The CDR3 spans 13 residues. The junction had 10 bases not matched to a gene; V was cut back by 5 bases and J by 7 bases. The CDR3 loop reads CSADPTGVIEQYF. Written as DNA, the CDR3 is TGCAGTGCTGACCCGACAGGGGTGATTGAGCAGTACTTC.

CDR3: CASSPKDRNNEQFF. CDR3 sequence (DNA): TGTGCCAGCAGTCCCAAAGACAGGAACAATGAGCAGTTCTTC. V and J are TRBV27 and TRBJ2-1, with a possible D match to TRBD1 (6 bases). This CDR3 comprises 14 residues. The germline V gene encodes CDR1 MNHEY and CDR2 SMNVEV (reference sequence). The germline V and J ends were trimmed by 5 bases and 5 bases, with 13 bases remaining between them.

This sequence joins TRBV3-1 and TRBJ2-7; a weak D match, TRBD2 (5 bases). The CDR3 extends over 15 amino acids. Per the germline V gene, CDR1 is LGHDT and CDR2 is YNNKEL (reference sequence). Deletions cut 1 base from V and 7 bases from J, with 17 bases between. The CDR3 loop reads CASSQGPTSTHEQYF. CDR3 nucleotides: TGTGCCAGCAGCCAAGGACCTACTAGTACGCATGAGCAGTACTTC.

V and J are TRBV29-1 and TRBJ2-4; D is unresolved. The CDR3 runs to 12 residues. The germline V and J ends were trimmed by 4 bases and 8 bases, with 12 bases remaining between them. Germline CDR1 reads SQVTM; CDR2 reads ANQGSEA. CDR3 protein: CSVGTDADIQYF. In nucleotides, the CDR3 is TGCAGCGTTGGGACGGATGCAGACATTCAGTACTTC.

A single count supports this clonotype. The chain joins TRBV27 to TRBJ2-1; 8 bases are shared with TRBD2. V was pared by 1 base and J by 10 bases, with 12 bases of the junction left unmatched. This CDR3 is 16 amino acids long. CDR1 is MNHEY, CDR2 SMNVEV, per germline (reference sequence). Here the CDR3 reads CASSLFGPASGGEQFF. The CDR3 DNA is TGTGCCAGCAGTTTATTTGGTCCCGCCTCGGGGGGGGAGCAGTTCTTC.

This clonotype has only one observation. The chain employs TRBV27 and TRBJ2-1; D unresolved. The V end lost 7 bases, the J end lost 5 bases, and 12 bases lay between the germline ends. CDR3 size: 13 residues. Germline CDR1 MNHEY, CDR2 SMNVEV (reference sequence). The CDR3 sequence: CASTLMGNNEQFF. DNA of the CDR3: TGTGCCAGCACCCTAATGGGTAACAATGAGCAGTTCTTC.

This clonotype has a single count. The V call is TRBV24-1, the J call TRBJ2-1; D is undetermined. Trimming cost V 0 bases and J 7 bases, with 6 bases left between them. The germline V gene encodes CDR1 KGHDR and CDR2 SFDVKD. The CDR3 is made up of 13 amino acids. For the CDR3, the DNA is TGTGCCACCAGTGATTTGCAGTCGAATGAGCAGTTCTTC. This translates into CATSDLQSNEQFF.

This clonotype was observed a few times. CDR3 bases: TGTGCCAGCAGCGGACTCCTCAATGAGCAGTTCTTC. This translates into CASSGLLNEQFF. The V gene is TRBV6-2 or TRBV6-3, the J gene TRBJ2-1, with D possibly matching TRBD2 (5 bases). Trimming stripped 6 bases from V and 6 bases from J, with 9 bases between. This CDR3 has 12 amino acids. CDR1 and CDR2 from the germline V gene are MNHEY and SVGEGT.